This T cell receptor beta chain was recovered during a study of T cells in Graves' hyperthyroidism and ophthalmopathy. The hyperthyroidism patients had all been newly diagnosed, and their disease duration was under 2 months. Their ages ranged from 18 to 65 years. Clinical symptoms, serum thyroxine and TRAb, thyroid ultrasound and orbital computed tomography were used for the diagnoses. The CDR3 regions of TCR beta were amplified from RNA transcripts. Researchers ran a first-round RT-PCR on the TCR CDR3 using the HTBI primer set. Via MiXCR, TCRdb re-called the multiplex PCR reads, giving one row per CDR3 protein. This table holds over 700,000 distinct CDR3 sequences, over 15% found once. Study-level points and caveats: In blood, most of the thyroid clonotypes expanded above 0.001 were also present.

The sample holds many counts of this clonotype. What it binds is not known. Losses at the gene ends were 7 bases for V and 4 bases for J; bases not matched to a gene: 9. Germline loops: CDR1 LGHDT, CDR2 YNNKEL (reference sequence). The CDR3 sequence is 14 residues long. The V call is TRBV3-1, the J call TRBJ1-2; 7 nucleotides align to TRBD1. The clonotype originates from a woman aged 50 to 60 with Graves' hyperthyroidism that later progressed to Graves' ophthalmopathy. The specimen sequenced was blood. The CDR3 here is CASNPTGYPYGYTF. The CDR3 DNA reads TGTGCCAGCAACCCGACAGGGTACCCCTATGGCTACACCTTC.